A single sample gave rise to the 24 T cell receptor beta chains below, sequenced in a study of radiotherapy plus CTLA-4 blockade in lung cancer. Sequencing was performed with immunoSEQ multiplex PCR; in TCRdb, only in-frame clones are kept and a portion is missing. The sample shows around 45,000 clones, 65% to 70% of them seen only once. Material: peripheral blood, obtained from a patient treated with radiotherapy plus ipilimumab. These receptors originate from a human donor with non-small cell lung cancer who had a partial response to radiotherapy plus ipilimumab.

This clone was seen a few times. The chain is built from TRBV18 and TRBJ2-3, with TRBD2 matching 8 bases. CDR1 KGHSH and CDR2 LQKENI come from the germline V gene. The V segment lost 4 bases and the J segment 4 bases; nucleotides outside the gene matches: 16. The CDR3 length is 18 residues. In nucleotides, the CDR3 is TGTGCCAGCTCACAGACGGTCCGGGAGGGTTTCGGCGCAGATACGCAGTATTTT. It specifies CASSQTVREGFGADTQYF.

Remarks on this clone: Other nucleotide sequences in the sample specify the same CDR3. V usage is TRBV10-3 and J usage is TRBJ2-7; tentative D call: TRBD1 (6 bases). Trimming removed 10 bases at V and 3 bases at J, with 16 bases between. Germline V lookup: CDR1 ENHRY, CDR2 SYGVKD. The CDR3 is 13 residues long. As DNA, the CDR3 is TGTGCCACCACAGGGCTAGCATTCTACGAGCAGTACTTC. This gives the protein CATTGLAFYEQYF.

The chain combines TRBV2 with TRBJ1-5; TRBD1 matches 9 bases. Germline V gene data show CDR1 as SNHLY and CDR2 as FYNNEI. V was pared by 8 bases and J by 6 bases, with 5 bases of the junction left unmatched. This CDR3 is built from 13 residues. The CDR3 sequence is CASHRGPGQPQHF. The CDR3 coding sequence is TGTGCCAGCCACAGGGGGCCGGGTCAGCCCCAGCATTTT.

Comments on this clone: The junction shows a germline mismatch at one end, possibly a read error. The chain links TRBV5-4 to TRBJ1-2, with D possibly matching TRBD1 (5 bases). The CDR3 length is 14 residues. The V gene's germline CDR1 is SGHNT and CDR2 YYREEE (reference sequence). The CDR3 DNA reads TGTGCCAGCAGGTTGGGACGGGGAAACTATGGCTACACCTTC. This sequence encodes CASRLGRGNYGYTF.

By its share, this clone is medium-sized (0.01 to 0.1%). V is TRBV6-1 and J is TRBJ1-5; 10 positions match TRBD1. The CDR3 covers 14 residues. The germline V gene has CDR1 MNHNS and CDR2 SASEGT. The ends lost 4 bases at V and 4 bases at J; junction bases unmatched: 1. The CDR3, as DNA: TGTGCCAGCAGTGGGACAGGGGGTAATCAGCCCCAGCATTTT. The encoded protein is CASSGTGGNQPQHF.

This sequence joins TRBV6-6 and TRBJ2-7, with 9 nucleotides matching TRBD2. CDR3 size: 14 residues. V dropped 5 bases and J dropped 5; count of bases not matched to a gene: 7. Germline CDR1 and CDR2: MNHNY and SVGAGI (reference sequence). As DNA, the CDR3 is TGTGCCAGCAGTCGACTAGCGGCCAAAAACGAGCAGTACTTC. Protein product: CASSRLAAKNEQYF.

The chain joins TRBV6-1 to TRBJ2-1; weak D call: TRBD2 (6 bases). Trimming pared 5 bases from V and 7 bases from J, leaving 18 bases between. The CDR3 runs to 15 residues. CDR1 and CDR2 (germline): MNHNS, SASEGT. The chain's CDR3 is CASSLSGTAINEQFF. CDR3 DNA sequence: TGTGCCAGCAGTCTCTCCGGGACTGCTATTAATGAGCAGTTCTTC.

The CDR3 DNA reads TGCGCCAGCAGCCAAGATCCGGGCGGCTCCCGGGGGGAGACCCAGTACTTC. It yields the protein CASSQDPGGSRGETQYF. The V call is TRBV4-1, the J call TRBJ2-5; D may be TRBD2 (6 bases). In germline, CDR1 is MGHRA, CDR2 YSYEKL. Deletions cut 0 bases from V and 5 bases from J, with 19 bases between. The CDR3 totals 17 residues.

This chain uses TRBV10-3 with TRBJ2-5, with a weak D call TRBD1 (7 bases). V gave up 0 bases and J gave up 1 base, with 21 bases separating them. The length of the CDR3 is 19 residues. The germline CDR1 and CDR2 sequences are ENHRY and SYGVKD. The CDR3 region has the DNA TGTGCCATCAGTGAGTCGAGAGGAGGGGCTGGGACAGCCCAAGAGACCCAGTACTTC. This encodes CAISESRGGAGTAQETQYF.

This clone occurred a few times. The chain joins TRBV28 to TRBJ2-3; 13 bases match TRBD2. The germline gives CDR1 MDHEN, CDR2 SYDVKM. Trimming took 6 bases from V and 6 from J; bases not matched to a gene: 6. This CDR3 contains 15 residues. The CDR3 is CASSPPTSGGDTQYF. The DNA for the CDR3 is TGTGCCAGCAGCCCCCCGACTAGCGGGGGGGATACGCAGTATTTT. Full variable domain (outside the CDR3, taken from reference TRBV28 and TRBJ2-3): DVKVTQSSRYLVKRTGEKVFLECVQDMDHENMFWYRQDPGLGLRLIYFSYDVKMKEKGDIPEGYSVSREKKERFSLILESASTNQTSMYLCASSPPTSGGDTQYFGPGTRLTVL.

J is TRBJ2-7 and V is TRBV6-1, with 8 nucleotides matching TRBD1. CDR3 length: 13 residues. After removal of 6 bases from V and 3 bases from J, the junction contained 4 bases not matched to a gene. CDR1 is MNHNS, CDR2 SASEGT, per germline. The CDR3, as DNA: TGTGCCAGCAGCAGGGGACAGGTCTACGAGCAGTACTTC. Translation gives CASSRGQVYEQYF.

The table lists this clone with a count of one. The gene calls are TRBV2 and TRBJ2-6; TRBD2 might be the D (5 bases). The CDR3 covers 18 residues. Trimming took off 1 base at V and 4 bases at J, with 17 bases between the two ends. Per the germline V gene, CDR1 is SNHLY and CDR2 is FYNNEI. The CDR3 nucleotides are TGTGCCAGCAGTGAAGGCAGGAGGTTCGCGTCCGGGGCCAACGTCCTGACTTTC. It specifies CASSEGRRFASGANVLTF.

This chain connects TRBV4-3 to TRBJ1-1, with TRBD1 matching over 9 bases. The CDR3 contains 15 residues. Germline CDR1 is LGHNA and CDR2 is YSLEER. The J segment lost 4 bases and the V segment lost 0 bases, leaving 3 bases of the junction unmatched. The CDR3 DNA follows: TGCGCCAGCAGCCAAGAGGGACAGGGTCTCACTGAAGCTTTCTTT. This sequence encodes CASSQEGQGLTEAFF.

There are many counts of this clone. This chain links TRBV14 with TRBJ2-1; TRBD2 matches 7 bases. This CDR3 spans 14 amino acids. Trimming cost V 4 bases and J 6 bases; bases outside gene matches: 6. Germline loops: CDR1 SGHDN, CDR2 FVKESK. The CDR3 sequence is CASSLPGLRNEQFF. In DNA form, the CDR3 reads TGTGCCAGCAGCCTCCCGGGACTACGCAATGAGCAGTTCTTC.

This rearrangement joins TRBV7-9 to TRBJ1-2, with D possibly matching TRBD1 (6 bases). The V gene's germline CDR1 is SEHNR and CDR2 FQNEAQ (reference sequence). With 5 bases removed from V and 6 bases from J, the gap between germline ends came to 13 bases. CDR3 length: 13 amino acids. CDR3 nucleotide sequence: TGTGCCAGCAGCCTGGACAGAGTCCATGGCTACACCTTC. This translates into CASSLDRVHGYTF.

V and J are TRBV30 and TRBJ2-3; 8 nucleotides match TRBD2. V lost 5 bases and J lost 3; bases outside the gene matches: 4. This CDR3 has 13 amino acids. Per germline, CDR1 GTSNPN and CDR2 SVGIG (reference sequence). Here the CDR3 reads CAWAGGVTDTQYF. CDR3 sequence (DNA): TGTGCCTGGGCGGGGGGAGTAACAGATACGCAGTATTTT.

The genes are TRBV29-1 and TRBJ1-2, with 8 bases that match TRBD1. In germline, CDR1 is SQVTM, CDR2 ANQGSEA. After removal of 7 bases from V and 8 bases from J, the junction contained 9 bases not matched to a gene. The CDR3 covers 12 residues. The CDR3 region is CSGASGGDGYTF. CDR3 sequence (DNA): TGCAGCGGAGCCTCAGGGGGCGACGGCTACACCTTC.

This clone was recorded many times. The chain has TRBV9 and TRBJ1-1; D remains ambiguous. In germline, CDR1 is SGDLS, CDR2 YYNGEE. The V gene lost 3 bases and the J gene lost 6 bases, with 18 bases spanning the gap. This CDR3 has 15 residues. The CDR3 DNA reads TGTGCCAGCAGCGGCTCATCGGACGCGAGGGCTGAAGCTTTCTTT. It translates to CASSGSSDARAEAFF.

The chain couples TRBV2 to TRBJ2-1; 9 positions agree with TRBD1. Trimming at V came to 7 bases and at J to 6 bases, leaving 7 bases not matched to a gene. CDR1 and CDR2 from the germline V gene are SNHLY and FYNNEI. The length of the CDR3 is 14 residues. CDR3 nucleotides: TGTGCCAGCAAAAGGGGACAGGGAATCAATGAGCAGTTCTTC. Protein sequence: CASKRGQGINEQFF.

This sequence joins TRBV30 and TRBJ2-1; D is perhaps TRBD2 (5 bases). The CDR3 covers 13 residues. CDR1 and CDR2 from the germline V gene are GTSNPN and SVGIG (reference sequence). V shed 2 bases and J shed 10 bases, with 15 bases lying between them. The CDR3, as DNA: TGTGCCTGGAGTAAGGTGGCGCAGCGGGAGCAGTTCTTC. Translation gives CAWSKVAQREQFF.

The chain couples TRBV10-3 to TRBJ1-5; TRBD1 might be the D (6 bases). In germline, CDR1 is ENHRY, CDR2 SYGVKD. V was trimmed by 0 bases and J by 3 bases, leaving 12 bases between them. The CDR3 sequence is 16 residues long. This chain's CDR3 is CAISESMRQANQPQHF. In nucleotides, the CDR3 is TGTGCCATCAGTGAGTCCATGCGACAGGCCAATCAGCCCCAGCATTTT.

The chain combines TRBV7-2 with TRBJ1-5, with D unclear. Trimming removed 3 bases from V and 3 bases from J, with 6 bases in between. Germline lookup yields CDR1 SGHTA and CDR2 FQGNSA. CDR3 length: 13 residues. CDR3 in amino acids: CASSLLANQPQHF. In nucleotides, the CDR3 is TGTGCCAGCAGCTTGTTGGCCAATCAGCCCCAGCATTTT.

This clone was observed a few times. The chain employs TRBV6-5 and TRBJ1-2; tentative D call: TRBD1 (6 bases). V shed 10 bases and J shed 2 bases, with 11 bases lying between them. The CDR3 contains 12 residues. Germline V gene data show CDR1 as MNHEY and CDR2 as SVGAGI. Here the CDR3 reads CATRTANYGYTF. DNA for the CDR3: TGTGCCACGCGGACAGCCAACTATGGCTACACCTTC.

V usage is TRBV2 and J usage is TRBJ2-1, with 12 bases fitting TRBD2. Germline V gene data show CDR1 as SNHLY and CDR2 as FYNNEI. Germline trimming cut 8 bases from V and 2 bases from J; bases unmatched to any gene: 4. The CDR3 is made up of 15 amino acids. The CDR3 DNA sequence: TGTGCCAGCGAAACTAGCGGGGGGACCTACAATGAGCAGTTCTTC. Residues: CASETSGGTYNEQFF.